This entry lists 23 T cell receptor beta chains sequenced from one sample in a study of CD8+ T cells in alopecia areata. Stated treatment: oral pan-JAK inhibitor, 5-10 mg twice daily. In each case, RNA was isolated and then reverse transcribed into cDNA as the sequencing template. TCRdb's copy holds only in-frame clones and misses some; the assay was immunoSEQ multiplex PCR. The sample carries around 200,000 clones, 64% recorded once. The sample consisted of CD4+ T cells sorted from blood, taken at week 4, from a patient treated with tofacitinib. All receptors come from a human donor with alopecia areata.

This chain connects TRBV5-1 to TRBJ2-3, with D unclear. Trimming took 4 bases from V and 6 from J, leaving 18 bases between them. Germline V gives CDR1 SGHRS, CDR2 YFSETQ. This CDR3 is built from 15 residues. The CDR3 sequence is CASSLDGLRSDTQYF. The CDR3 DNA follows: TGCGCCAGCAGCCTCGACGGCCTGAGGTCCGATACGCAGTATTTT.

The CDR3: CASSGTTTDTQYF. CDR3 nucleotides: TGTGCCAGCAGTGGAACTACCACAGATACGCAGTATTTT. The gene calls are TRBV2 and TRBJ2-3; no firm D call. This CDR3 is 13 amino acids long. From germline, CDR1 is SNHLY and CDR2 FYNNEI. V lost 4 bases and J lost 2, with 7 bases in between. Supplemented by reference TRBV2 and TRBJ2-3, the full variable domain reads EPEVTQTPSHQVTQMGQEVILRCVPISNHLYFYWYRQILGQKVEFLVSFYNNEISEKSEIFDDQFSVERPDGSNFTLKIRSTKLEDSAMYFCASSGTTTDTQYFGPGTRLTVL.

V usage is TRBV9 and J usage is TRBJ2-3; D might be TRBD2 (6 bases). V was cut by 4 bases and J by 4 bases, with 19 bases left in between. This CDR3 comprises 16 residues. Germline CDR1 reads SGDLS; CDR2 reads YYNGEE. This CDR3 is CASSFTGGAAPDTQYF. In nucleotides, the CDR3 is TGTGCCAGCAGCTTCACCGGAGGGGCCGCCCCAGATACGCAGTATTTT.

This clone turned up a few times. This sequence joins TRBV5-6 and TRBJ2-5; D perhaps matches TRBD1 (6 bases). The V and J ends lost 3 bases and 5 bases respectively, with 8 bases between them. CDR1 and CDR2 (germline): SGHDT, YYEEEE. This CDR3 has 12 amino acids. The CDR3: CASSWGRETQYF. In DNA, the CDR3 is TGTGCCAGCAGCTGGGGGCGGGAGACCCAGTACTTC. The entire variable domain, with the rest obtained from reference TRBV5-6 and TRBJ2-5, is as follows: DAGVTQSPTHLIKTRGQQVTLRCSPKSGHDTVSWYQQALGQGPQFIFQYYEEEERQRGNFPDRFSGHQFPNYSSELNVNALLLGDSALYLCASSWGRETQYFGPGTRLLVL.

The rearrangement joins TRBV29-1 to TRBJ2-2; a weak D match, TRBD2 (5 bases). CDR3 length equals 14 residues. From germline, CDR1 is SQVTM and CDR2 ANQGSEA. V lost 8 bases and J 0 bases, leaving 13 bases between the germline ends. As DNA, the CDR3 is TGCAGCATAAGAGGGCAGGCGAACACCGGGGAGCTGTTTTTT. Translation gives CSIRGQANTGELFF.

The genes are TRBV5-4 and TRBJ1-2, with 9 bases that match TRBD1. V lost 0 bases to trimming and J lost 8 bases; unmatched junction nucleotides: 8. Germline V gives CDR1 SGHNT, CDR2 YYREEE (reference sequence). The CDR3 totals 15 residues. The CDR3 loop reads CASSLVGQGVGGYTF. The CDR3 DNA reads TGTGCCAGCAGCTTGGTGGGACAGGGCGTCGGGGGCTACACCTTC.

This chain joins TRBV27 and TRBJ1-1, with a possible D match to TRBD1 (6 bases). The CDR3 loop spans 15 amino acids. Trimming pared 4 bases from V and 0 bases from J, leaving 12 bases between. CDR1 is MNHEY, CDR2 SMNVEV, per germline (reference sequence). CDR3 sequence (DNA): TGTGCCAGCAGTTCCGGACAGACCCTGAACACTGAAGCTTTCTTT. Translating it yields CASSSGQTLNTEAFF.

The chain combines TRBV4-1 with TRBJ1-5; D ambiguous. CDR3 length equals 15 residues. Germline CDR1 reads MGHRA; CDR2 reads YSYEKL. V dropped 4 bases and J dropped 0 bases, with 10 bases sitting between them. The CDR3 sequence: CASSPSGSSNQPQHF. The CDR3 coding sequence is TGCGCCAGCAGCCCCTCGGGGTCTAGCAATCAGCCCCAGCATTTT.

This CDR3 is CASMREVGGNEQFF. CDR3 sequence (DNA): TGTGCCAGTATGCGGGAAGTTGGAGGTAATGAGCAGTTCTTC. This sequence joins TRBV9 and TRBJ2-1; a possible D gene is TRBD2 (6 bases). The germline V and J ends were trimmed by 8 bases and 7 bases, with 19 bases remaining between them. Germline V gene data show CDR1 as SGDLS and CDR2 as YYNGEE. There are 14 residues in the CDR3.

This chain uses TRBV29-1 with TRBJ2-2, with no clear D. With 3 bases removed from V and 2 bases from J, the gap between germline ends came to 7 bases. Per germline, CDR1 SQVTM and CDR2 ANQGSEA. The CDR3 is 13 residues long. Here the CDR3 DNA reads TGCAGCGTTGAGCCTCCTAACACCGGGGAGCTGTTTTTT. As protein: CSVEPPNTGELFF.

This chain links TRBV9 with TRBJ2-5; no reliable D call. Germline V CDR1 and CDR2: SGDLS, YYNGEE. The CDR3 runs to 15 residues. V was trimmed by 2 bases and J by 0 bases, leaving 11 bases between them. The CDR3 nucleotides read TGTGCCAGCAGCGTGATGGTAGGTCACCAAGAGACCCAGTACTTC. Translating it yields CASSVMVGHQETQYF. Filled out from reference TRBV9 and TRBJ2-5, the complete variable domain reads DSGVTQTPKHLITATGQRVTLRCSPRSGDLSVYWYQQSLDQGLQFLIQYYNGEERAKGNILERFSAQQFPDLHSELNLSSLELGDSALYFCASSVMVGHQETQYFGPGTRLLVL.

V is TRBV2 and J is TRBJ2-3; 9 nucleotides match TRBD2. CDR3 size: 16 residues. J lost 8 bases, V lost 7 bases, and 16 bases had no gene match. Germline CDR1 and CDR2: SNHLY and FYNNEI. CDR3 loop: CASTPPASGAGGTQYF. The CDR3 nucleotides read TGTGCCAGCACCCCTCCCGCTAGCGGGGCGGGTGGTACGCAGTATTTT. The entire variable domain, with the rest obtained from reference TRBV2 and TRBJ2-3, is as follows: EPEVTQTPSHQVTQMGQEVILRCVPISNHLYFYWYRQILGQKVEFLVSFYNNEISEKSEIFDDQFSVERPDGSNFTLKIRSTKLEDSAMYFCASTPPASGAGGTQYFGPGTRLTVL.

This clone appeared a few times. The CDR3: CASSSGANVLTF. The CDR3 nucleotides read TGTGCCAGCAGCTCTGGGGCCAACGTCCTGACTTTC. The chain carries TRBV7-2 and TRBJ2-6; no clear D gene. This CDR3 has 12 residues. V lost 4 bases to trimming and J lost 2 bases, with 0 bases between them. Germline V gene lookup returns CDR1 SGHTA and CDR2 FQGNSA. Full variable domain (missing parts from reference TRBV7-2 and TRBJ2-6): GAGVSQSPSNKVTEKGKDVELRCDPISGHTALYWYRQSLGQGLEFLIYFQGNSAPDKSGLPSDRFSAERTGGSVSTLTIQRTQQEDSAVYLCASSSGANVLTFGAGSRLTVL.

The count of this clone is one. The V gene is TRBV5-6, the J gene TRBJ2-3; D uncertain. Germline values: CDR1 SGHDT, CDR2 YYEEEE. The CDR3 is made up of 12 amino acids. Trimming left V 1 base short and J 4 bases short, with 4 bases between. The CDR3 sequence is CASSLRADTQYF. CDR3 nucleotides: TGTGCCAGCAGCTTGAGGGCAGATACGCAGTATTTT.

The chain couples TRBV20-1 to TRBJ1-5; D may be TRBD1 (5 bases). Germline V gene sequence: CDR1 DFQATT, CDR2 SNEGSKA (reference sequence). The length of the CDR3 is 10 residues. For the CDR3, the DNA is TGCAGGGGGGAGGGGCAGCCCCAGCATTTT. It yields the protein CRGEGQPQHF.

CDR3: CASSEGTGRDYGYTF. The CDR3 DNA sequence: TGTGCCAGCAGTGAAGGGACAGGGAGGGACTATGGCTACACCTTC. The chain is built from TRBV6-1 and TRBJ1-2; 8 bases align to TRBD1. J lost 3 bases, V lost 1 base, and 4 bases had no gene match. Germline V lookup: CDR1 MNHNS, CDR2 SASEGT. The CDR3 covers 15 residues.

Here the CDR3 DNA reads TGTGCCACCAGCTCCAAAAAGAGGGGACAGCCTTACTACGAGCAGTACTTC. Translating gives CATSSKKRGQPYYEQYF. V and J are TRBV15 and TRBJ2-7, with TRBD1 identical over 7 bases. This CDR3 has 17 amino acids. The V gene end was trimmed by 5 bases and the J gene end by 3 bases; junction bases not matched to a gene: 16. Per germline, CDR1 LNHNV and CDR2 YYDKDF (reference sequence).

Notes on this clone: Other nucleotide sequences in the sample specify the same CDR3. The rearrangement links TRBV5-1 to TRBJ1-1; D ambiguous. The germline V and J ends were trimmed by 1 base and 0 bases, with 4 bases remaining between them. This CDR3 is built from 13 residues. Germline V gene lookup returns CDR1 SGHRS and CDR2 YFSETQ. CDR3 coding DNA: TGCGCCAGCAGCTTGAGACTGAACACTGAAGCTTTCTTT. Amino acid sequence: CASSLRLNTEAFF.

The J gene is TRBJ1-1, the V gene TRBV11-2; D may be TRBD1 (5 bases). In germline, CDR1 is SGHAT, CDR2 FQNNGV. V was pared by 0 bases and J by 8 bases, with 10 bases between. This CDR3 has 13 residues. The CDR3 here is CASSLDHAGEAFF. The CDR3 coding sequence is TGTGCCAGCAGCTTAGATCACGCAGGGGAAGCTTTCTTT.

This rearrangement joins TRBV7-2 to TRBJ2-2; D possibly corresponds to TRBD1 (5 bases). Per germline, CDR1 SGHTA and CDR2 FQGNSA. Trimming took off 5 bases at V and 1 base at J, with 17 bases between the two ends. The CDR3 consists of 17 residues. The CDR3, as DNA: TGTGCCAGCAGCCCTAAGTGGGCCAGGGTGAACACCGGGGAGCTGTTTTTT. As protein: CASSPKWARVNTGELFF.

This chain links TRBV4-3 with TRBJ2-5; 11 bases map to TRBD2. Germline V CDR1 and CDR2: LGHNA, YSLEER. The trim removed 8 bases at V and 2 bases at J, leaving 7 bases unmatched. The CDR3 has 15 amino acids. The CDR3 loop reads CASSPSGGLQETQYF. For the CDR3, the DNA is TGCGCCAGCTCCCCTAGCGGGGGGCTACAAGAGACCCAGTACTTC.

V gene TRBV18 combines with J gene TRBJ2-5; D not certain. Germline V gene sequence: CDR1 KGHSH, CDR2 LQKENI. CDR3 length: 15 amino acids. V was pared by 4 bases and J by 5 bases, with 17 bases between. CDR3 DNA: TGTGCCAGCTCACGTTCCGGACCTTTAGGGGAGACCCAGTACTTC. Its translation: CASSRSGPLGETQYF.

The genes are TRBV15 and TRBJ1-1, with 8 bases aligning to TRBD1. The CDR3 has 18 amino acids. The V segment lost 0 bases and the J segment 5 bases; nucleotides outside the gene matches: 14. Germline V lookup: CDR1 LNHNV, CDR2 YYDKDF (reference sequence). The CDR3 sequence is CATSRDLSGQDAWTEAFF. The CDR3 bases are TGTGCCACCAGCAGAGATCTTTCGGGACAGGATGCATGGACTGAAGCTTTCTTT.